A single T cell receptor beta chain is shown here with its context. Its specificity is unknown. V dropped 5 bases and J dropped 1; count of bases not matched to a gene: 7. Per germline, CDR1 SGHTA and CDR2 FQGNSA. The CDR3 is 16 amino acids. Treatment of the sample: approximately nine-day PBMC culture with coronavirus spike peptide pools or control peptides (ViraFEST assay). An Oncomine TCR Beta short-read assay was used to sequence the DNA from cultured CD4+ T cells. TCRdb recomputed calls from the PCR reads with MiXCR, one row per CDR3 protein. The data hold over 10,000 distinct CDR3 sequences, with around 69% observed a single time. These data are taken from a study of vaccination and CD4 T cells after COVID-19. Overall study findings and caveats: Within the convalescent patients, spike mono-reactivity was found in 304 of 307 vaccine-specific clones.

Sequenced material: CD4+ T cells from blood, cultured in vitro. The chain links TRBV7-2 to TRBJ1-3, with 8 bases identical to TRBD1. This sequence originates from a human donor who had recovered from COVID-19. The CDR3 DNA reads as TGTGCCAGCAGCCCGCGGACAGGGAGGTCTGGAAACACCATATATTTT. It specifies CASSPRTGRSGNTIYF. The full variable domain, rest sourced from reference TRBV7-2 and TRBJ1-3, is GAGVSQSPSNKVTEKGKDVELRCDPISGHTALYWYRQSLGQGLEFLIYFQGNSAPDKSGLPSDRFSAERTGGSVSTLTIQRTQQEDSAVYLCASSPRTGRSGNTIYFGEGSWLTVV.